The clone carrying this T cell receptor (beta chain) was counted a single time. The data were obtained in a study of blood T cell repertoires in COVID-19. On the study more broadly: From the United States, Italy and Spain came samples of acute and convalescent COVID-19.

The germline gives CDR1 SGHTA, CDR2 FQGTGA. CDR3 length equals 14 residues. Trimming left V 5 bases short and J 6 bases short, with 14 bases between. Per the authors' pipeline: Reference gene primer amplification yielded estimated nucleated cell counts. Only in-frame clones appear in the TCRdb table, and some are missing; sequencing was by immunoSEQ multiplex PCR. For V, J and clone size, that table is used; D and trimming come from the DNA. The sample has fewer than 55,000 clones, 65% to 90% seen once. V is TRBV7-3 and J is TRBJ2-1, with D tentatively TRBD2 (6 bases). The sample consisted of peripheral blood. The sequence derives from a woman aged 55 to 70 with acute or convalescent COVID-19. The CDR3 nucleotides read TGTGCCAGCAGCAAAGGACCCGGGGGCAATGAGCAGTTCTTC. Protein product: CASSKGPGGNEQFF.